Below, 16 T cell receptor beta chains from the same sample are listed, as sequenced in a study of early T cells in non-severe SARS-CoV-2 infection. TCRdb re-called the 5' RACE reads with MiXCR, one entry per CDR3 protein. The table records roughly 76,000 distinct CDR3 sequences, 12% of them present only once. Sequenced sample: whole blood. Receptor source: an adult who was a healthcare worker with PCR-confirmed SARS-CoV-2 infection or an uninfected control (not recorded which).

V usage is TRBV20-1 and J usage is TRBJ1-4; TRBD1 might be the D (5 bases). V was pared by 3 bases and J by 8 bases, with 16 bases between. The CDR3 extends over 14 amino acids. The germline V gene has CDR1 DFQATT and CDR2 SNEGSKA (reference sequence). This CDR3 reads CSARGTQAWEKLFF. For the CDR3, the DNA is TGCAGTGCTAGGGGCACACAGGCTTGGGAAAAACTGTTTTTT.

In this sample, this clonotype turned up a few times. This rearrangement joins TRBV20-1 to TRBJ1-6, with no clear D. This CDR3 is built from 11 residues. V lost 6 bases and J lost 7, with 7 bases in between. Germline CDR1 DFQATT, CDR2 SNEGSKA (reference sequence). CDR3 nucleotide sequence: TGCAGTGCCGAAGGGAATTCACCCCTCCACTTT. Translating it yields CSAEGNSPLHF.

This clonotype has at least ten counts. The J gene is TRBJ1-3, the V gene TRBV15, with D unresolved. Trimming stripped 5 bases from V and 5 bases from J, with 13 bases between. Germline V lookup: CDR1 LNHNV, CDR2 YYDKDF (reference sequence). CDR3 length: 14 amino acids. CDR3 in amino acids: CATSPTFARNTIYF. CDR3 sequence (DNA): TGTGCCACCAGCCCTACTTTCGCGAGAAACACCATATATTTT. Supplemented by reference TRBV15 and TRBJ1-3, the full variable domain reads DAMVIQNPRYQVTQFGKPVTLSCSQTLNHNVMYWYQQKSSQAPKLLFHYYDKDFNNEADTPDNFQSRRPNTSFCFLDIRSPGLGDTAMYLCATSPTFARNTIYFGEGSWLTVV.

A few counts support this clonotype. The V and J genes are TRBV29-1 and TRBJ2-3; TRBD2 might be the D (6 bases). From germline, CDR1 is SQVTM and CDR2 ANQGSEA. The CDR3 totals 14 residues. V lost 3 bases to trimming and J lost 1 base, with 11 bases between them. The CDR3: CSVEGGARTDTQYF. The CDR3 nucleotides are TGCAGCGTTGAGGGCGGGGCCCGCACAGATACGCAGTATTTT.

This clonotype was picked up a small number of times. The CDR3 protein is CASGGGGQVEKLFF. The CDR3 DNA follows: TGTGCCAGCGGAGGGGGGGGACAGGTTGAAAAACTGTTTTTT. The rearrangement links TRBV28 to TRBJ1-4; 8 nucleotides match TRBD1. Per germline, CDR1 MDHEN and CDR2 SYDVKM. Trimming removed 8 bases from V and 7 bases from J; junction bases left unmatched: 9. The CDR3 runs to 14 residues.

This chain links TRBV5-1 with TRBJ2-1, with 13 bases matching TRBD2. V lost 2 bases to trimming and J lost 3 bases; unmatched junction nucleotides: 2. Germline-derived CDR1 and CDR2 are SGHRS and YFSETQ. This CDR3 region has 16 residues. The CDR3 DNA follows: TGCGCCAGCAGCTTTACTAGCGGGAGGGTCTACAATGAGCAGTTCTTC. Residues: CASSFTSGRVYNEQFF.

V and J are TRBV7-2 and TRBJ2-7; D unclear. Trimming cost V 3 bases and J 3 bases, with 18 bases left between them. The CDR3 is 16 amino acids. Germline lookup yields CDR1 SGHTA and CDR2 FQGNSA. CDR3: CASSFDPGPPGYEQYF. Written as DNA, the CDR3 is TGTGCCAGCAGCTTCGATCCCGGACCCCCCGGCTACGAGCAGTACTTC.

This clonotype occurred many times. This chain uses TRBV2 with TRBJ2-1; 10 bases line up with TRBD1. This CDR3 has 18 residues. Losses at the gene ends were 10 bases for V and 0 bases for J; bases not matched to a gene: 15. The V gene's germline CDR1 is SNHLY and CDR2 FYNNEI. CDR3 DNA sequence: TGTGCCATCGTGGGGACAGGGGAAAGTAAGAGCTCCTACAATGAGCAGTTCTTC. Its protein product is CAIVGTGESKSSYNEQFF.

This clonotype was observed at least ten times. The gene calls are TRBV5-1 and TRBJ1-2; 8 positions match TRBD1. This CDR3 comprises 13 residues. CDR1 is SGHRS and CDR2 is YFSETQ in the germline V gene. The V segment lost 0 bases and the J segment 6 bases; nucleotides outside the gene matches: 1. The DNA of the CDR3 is TGCGCCAGCAGCTTGGGGACAGGGAATGGCTACACCTTC. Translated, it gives CASSLGTGNGYTF.

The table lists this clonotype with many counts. The CDR3 spells CASSPPGLAGGTDEQFF. CDR3 DNA sequence: TGTGCCAGCAGCCCGCCGGGACTAGCGGGAGGAACGGATGAGCAGTTCTTC. The chain is built from TRBV7-2 and TRBJ2-1, with 15 bases that match TRBD2. J lost 8 bases, V lost 5 bases, and 10 bases had no gene match. The CDR3 runs to 17 residues. In germline, CDR1 is SGHTA, CDR2 FQGNSA.

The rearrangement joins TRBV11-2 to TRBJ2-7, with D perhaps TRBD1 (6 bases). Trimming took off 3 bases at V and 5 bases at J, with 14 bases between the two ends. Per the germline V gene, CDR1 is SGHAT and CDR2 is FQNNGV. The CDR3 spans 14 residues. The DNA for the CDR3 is TGTGCCAGCAGCTTCCAGGACAGTCCTCACGAGCAGTACTTC. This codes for CASSFQDSPHEQYF. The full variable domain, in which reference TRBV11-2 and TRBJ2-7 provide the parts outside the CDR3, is EAGVAQSPRYKIIEKRQSVAFWCNPISGHATLYWYQQILGQGPKLLIQFQNNGVVDDSQLPKDRFSAERLKGVDSTLKIQPAKLEDSAVYLCASSFQDSPHEQYFGPGTRLTVT.

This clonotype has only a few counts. The CDR3 sequence is CSARVAELASNEQFF. The CDR3 DNA is TGCAGTGCTAGGGTAGCGGAGCTGGCTTCCAATGAGCAGTTCTTC. V gene TRBV20-1 combines with J gene TRBJ2-1; D may be TRBD2 (6 bases). Trimming took off 3 bases at V and 6 bases at J, with 18 bases between the two ends. The CDR3 runs 15 residues. The germline CDR1 and CDR2 sequences are DFQATT and SNEGSKA (reference sequence).

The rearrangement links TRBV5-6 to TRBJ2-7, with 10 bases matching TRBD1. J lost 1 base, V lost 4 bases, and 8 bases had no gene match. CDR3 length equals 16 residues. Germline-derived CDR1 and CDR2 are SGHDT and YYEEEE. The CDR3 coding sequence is TGTGCCAGCAGCGTACTTCCGGGACAGGGGTCCTACGAGCAGTACTTC. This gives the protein CASSVLPGQGSYEQYF.

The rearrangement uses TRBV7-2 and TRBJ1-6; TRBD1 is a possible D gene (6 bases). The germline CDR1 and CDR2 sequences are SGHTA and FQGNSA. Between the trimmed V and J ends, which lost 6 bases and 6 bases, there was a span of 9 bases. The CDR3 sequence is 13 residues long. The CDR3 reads CASRDSLNSPLHF. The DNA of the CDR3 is TGTGCCAGCAGGGACAGCCTTAATTCACCCCTCCACTTT.

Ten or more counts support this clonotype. For the CDR3, the DNA is TGTGCCAGCACCTGGTCACTAGCGGGAGACACCGGGGAGCTGTTTTTT. It yields the protein CASTWSLAGDTGELFF. The chain carries TRBV27 and TRBJ2-2; 11 bases align to TRBD2. The CDR3 is 16 amino acids. CDR1 and CDR2 (germline): MNHEY, SMNVEV (reference sequence). Losses at the gene ends were 7 bases for V and 3 bases for J; bases not matched to a gene: 7.

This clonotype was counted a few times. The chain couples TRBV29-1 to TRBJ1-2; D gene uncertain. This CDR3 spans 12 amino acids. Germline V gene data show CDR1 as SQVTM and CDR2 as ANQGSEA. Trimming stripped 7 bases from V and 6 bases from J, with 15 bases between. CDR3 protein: CSALGGSDGYTF. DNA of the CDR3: TGCAGCGCTCTTGGAGGGTCGGATGGCTACACCTTC.